Each of the 6 T cell receptor beta chains below was sequenced from the same sample in a study of shared clonotypes between healthy human individuals. The protocol was immunoSEQ multiplex PCR, while the TCRdb copy is restricted to in-frame clones and leaves out a portion. The data show some 1,900,000 clones, less than 95% seen once. Naive CD8 cells, CD45RO-negative and positively selected for CCR7, excluded terminally differentiated effector memory CD45RA+ cells. Material: naive CD8+ T cells sorted from blood. The receptors originated from a man younger than 35 in good health.

This clone occurred once. V and J are TRBV28 and TRBJ2-1; either TRBD1 or TRBD2 may fit D (5 bases each). The V gene lost 6 bases and the J gene lost 0 bases, with 18 bases spanning the gap. This CDR3 has 17 amino acids. Germline V lookup: CDR1 MDHEN, CDR2 SYDVKM. This CDR3 is CASRPGSNPSSYNEQFF. The CDR3, as DNA: TGTGCCAGCAGGCCAGGGAGTAATCCGAGCTCCTACAATGAGCAGTTCTTC.

The V and J genes are TRBV5-6 and TRBJ2-5, with D hard to call. Near its end, the DNA agrees better with TRBJ2-7, so the J call may be wrong. Germline CDR1 reads SGHDT; CDR2 reads YYEEEE. CDR3 length: 14 residues. This chain's CDR3 is CASSLDPLGYEQYF. The CDR3 DNA is TGTGCCAGCAGCTTGGATCCTCTTGGCTACGAGCAGTACTTC.

CDR3 coding DNA: TGTGCCAGCAGTCCGACAGGGGGGAACGGGGAGCTGTTTTTT. Translated: CASSPTGGNGELFF. The chain employs TRBV27 and TRBJ2-2; TRBD1 matches at 9 bases. CDR1 is MNHEY, CDR2 SMNVEV, per germline (reference sequence). The CDR3 totals 14 residues. The V and J ends lost 5 bases and 7 bases, in that order; junction bases with no gene match: 5.

This clone was seen a few times. V and J are TRBV5-1 and TRBJ1-1; D ambiguous. The CDR3 is 15 residues long. CDR1 is SGHRS and CDR2 is YFSETQ in the germline V gene. V lost 0 bases and J lost 3, with 12 bases in between. The CDR3 DNA sequence: TGCGCCAGCAGCTTGGGGGCCGTGGTTGACACTGAAGCTTTCTTT. Translation gives CASSLGAVVDTEAFF. Looking up the rest from reference TRBV5-1 and TRBJ1-1 gives the full variable domain: KAGVTQTPRYLIKTRGQQVTLSCSPISGHRSVSWYQQTPGQGLQFLFEYFSETQRNKGNFPGRFSGRQFSNSRSEMNVSTLELGDSALYLCASSLGAVVDTEAFFGQGTRLTVV.

The chain combines TRBV27 with TRBJ2-1; 11 bases are shared with TRBD1. V gave up 6 bases and J gave up 6 bases; unmatched junction bases: 7. Per the germline V gene, CDR1 is MNHEY and CDR2 is SMNVEV (reference sequence). The CDR3 consists of 15 residues. CDR3: CASRSGTGGVNEQFF. The DNA for the CDR3 is TGTGCCAGCAGGTCCGGGACAGGGGGGGTCAATGAGCAGTTCTTC.

The chain couples TRBV4-1 to TRBJ2-7; 8 nucleotides line up with TRBD1. The CDR3 is 14 amino acids. Germline CDR1 is MGHRA and CDR2 is YSYEKL. V shed 3 bases, J shed 3 bases, and the junction held 4 bases outside the gene matches. The CDR3 region is CASSHIGQGYEQYF. In DNA form, the CDR3 reads TGCGCCAGCAGCCACATCGGACAGGGCTACGAGCAGTACTTC.